One sample yielded the 27 T cell receptor beta chains listed below, sequenced in a study of shared clonotypes between healthy human individuals. Repertoires were generated with immunoSEQ multiplex PCR, while TCRdb's copy carries only in-frame clones and drops some. The table lists approximately 940,000 clones, approximately 76% of them singletons. The sequenced sample consisted of memory CD4+ T cells sorted from blood. Specified subset: CD45RA-negative fraction. The origin of the receptors is a man between 18 and 35 years old in good health.

The chain employs TRBV11-3 and TRBJ2-2; weak D call: TRBD1 (6 bases). Germline values: CDR1 SGHNT, CDR2 YENEEA. The CDR3 has 17 amino acids. V lost 0 bases and J 6 bases, leaving 17 bases between the germline ends. The CDR3 DNA reads as TGTGCCAGCAGCTTAGATGGGGGCACAGGCGGCGCCGGGGAGCTGTTTTTT. This codes for CASSLDGGTGGAGELFF.

The V gene is TRBV6-5, the J gene TRBJ1-2, with 9 positions matching TRBD1. Germline V gene sequence: CDR1 MNHEY, CDR2 SVGAGI. Losses at the gene ends were 0 bases for V and 3 bases for J; bases not matched to a gene: 5. The CDR3 is made up of 16 amino acids. CDR3 region: CASSYSNRGHDYGYTF. The CDR3 DNA sequence: TGTGCCAGCAGTTACTCGAACAGGGGGCACGACTATGGCTACACCTTC.

The chain combines TRBV6-1 with TRBJ2-5, with no clear D. The CDR3 length is 13 residues. The V and J ends lost 6 bases and 8 bases respectively, with 16 bases between them. Germline assignment: CDR1 MNHNS and CDR2 SASEGT. The chain's CDR3 is CASSAPPVYTQYF. The DNA of the CDR3 is TGTGCCAGCAGCGCCCCCCCAGTGTATACCCAGTACTTC.

This rearrangement joins TRBV6-5 to TRBJ2-6; D is uncertain. Germline CDR1 MNHEY, CDR2 SVGAGI. V lost 8 bases and J 4 bases, leaving 6 bases between the germline ends. This CDR3 spans 12 amino acids. In DNA form, the CDR3 reads TGTGCCAGCCTCGGGGGGGCCAACGTCCTGACTTTC. It is translated as CASLGGANVLTF.

This clone was detected a few times. The chain joins TRBV5-6 to TRBJ1-1; TRBD1 matches at 8 bases. Germline V gene lookup returns CDR1 SGHDT and CDR2 YYEEEE. The CDR3 is made up of 17 amino acids. The J segment lost 0 bases and the V segment lost 4 bases, leaving 11 bases of the junction unmatched. For the CDR3, the DNA is TGTGCCAGCAGCCCGCAACGGCAGGGGGCGGTGAACACTGAAGCTTTCTTT. It is translated as CASSPQRQGAVNTEAFF.

This clone was detected once. V usage is TRBV28 and J usage is TRBJ2-3, with 7 bases matching TRBD1. The CDR3 sequence is 14 residues long. CDR1 and CDR2 (germline): MDHEN, SYDVKM. V shed 4 bases, J shed 6 bases, and the junction held 7 bases outside the gene matches. CDR3 protein: CASSSWDSFDTQYF. CDR3 DNA sequence: TGTGCCAGCAGTTCATGGGACAGTTTCGATACGCAGTATTTT.

V usage is TRBV5-1 and J usage is TRBJ2-3; D tentatively reads TRBD1 or TRBD2 (5 bases each). This CDR3 has 15 amino acids. Germline V lookup: CDR1 SGHRS, CDR2 YFSETQ. V was shortened by 7 bases and J by 2 bases, with 17 bases between the two germline ends. The CDR3: CASSVVGTFTDTQYF. The CDR3 coding sequence is TGCGCCAGCTCAGTAGTGGGGACCTTCACAGATACGCAGTATTTT.

Only a few counts were recorded for this clone. This chain links TRBV12-2 with TRBJ2-7; TRBD1 is taken as the D call from the table, unchecked against the DNA. TRBV12-2 is termed a pseudogene. The CDR3 contains 15 residues. The CDR3: CASRLDRDRGNEQYF. In nucleotides, the CDR3 is TGTGCAAGTCGCTTAGACCGGGACAGGGGAAACGAGCAGTACTTC.

The genes are TRBV18 and TRBJ2-7, with D perhaps TRBD1 or TRBD2 (5 bases each). The CDR3 is 15 residues long. V lost 0 bases and J 2 bases, leaving 11 bases between the germline ends. Per the germline V gene, CDR1 is KGHSH and CDR2 is LQKENI. CDR3 residues: CASSPPAGTAYEQYF. The CDR3 DNA is TGTGCCAGCTCACCACCCGCCGGGACGGCCTACGAGCAGTACTTC.

The V call is TRBV30, the J call TRBJ1-5, with 8 positions matching TRBD1. J lost 5 bases, V lost 5 bases, and 5 bases had no gene match. Germline V CDR1 and CDR2: GTSNPN, SVGIG (reference sequence). This CDR3 has 13 amino acids. The CDR3 sequence is CAWSPTGDQPQHF. The DNA of the CDR3 is TGTGCCTGGTCACCGACAGGGGATCAGCCCCAGCATTTT.

This clone has just a few counts. The chain employs TRBV7-2 and TRBJ2-7; D is perhaps TRBD2 (5 bases). This CDR3 region has 16 residues. CDR1 and CDR2 from the germline V gene are SGHTA and FQGNSA. The ends were cut back, 1 base at V and 3 bases at J, with 16 bases in the middle. This CDR3 is CASSLGLAGIRYEQYF. For the CDR3, the DNA is TGTGCCAGCAGCTTAGGACTCGCGGGTATCCGCTACGAGCAGTACTTC. The variable domain in full, with the rest retrieved from reference TRBV7-2 and TRBJ2-7, is GAGVSQSPSNKVTEKGKDVELRCDPISGHTALYWYRQSLGQGLEFLIYFQGNSAPDKSGLPSDRFSAERTGGSVSTLTIQRTQQEDSAVYLCASSLGLAGIRYEQYFGPGTRLTVT.

The chain couples TRBV9 to TRBJ1-2; D not certain. The germline V gene encodes CDR1 SGDLS and CDR2 YYNGEE. The CDR3 is 12 residues long. Trimming took 0 bases from V and 8 from J, leaving 8 bases between them. CDR3 sequence: CASSVAGFGYTF. DNA of the CDR3: TGTGCCAGCAGCGTAGCGGGGTTCGGCTACACCTTC.

V gene TRBV5-6 combines with J gene TRBJ1-3; unclear D gene. Trimming pared 4 bases from V and 8 bases from J, leaving 7 bases between. Germline V lookup: CDR1 SGHDT, CDR2 YYEEEE. The CDR3 is 11 amino acids. CDR3 DNA sequence: TGTGCCAGCAGCCTGGTAGACACCATATATTTT. Residues: CASSLVDTIYF.

The genes are TRBV19 and TRBJ1-5, with 7 bases identical to TRBD1. The CDR3 is 14 amino acids. With 3 bases clipped from V and 6 bases from J, the junction kept 5 bases outside the gene matches. Looked up from germline, CDR1 is LNHDA and CDR2 is SQIVND (reference sequence). This CDR3 is CASSIYRGGQPQHF. CDR3 nucleotide sequence: TGTGCCAGTAGTATCTACAGGGGTGGTCAGCCCCAGCATTTT.

This clone occurred once. The V gene is TRBV4-1, the J gene TRBJ2-3; D gene uncertain. The CDR3 is made up of 12 amino acids. Germline CDR1 and CDR2: MGHRA and YSYEKL. The V gene lost 3 bases and the J gene lost 11 bases, with 12 bases spanning the gap. CDR3 loop: CASSHPTFGQYF. In DNA, the CDR3 is TGCGCCAGCAGCCACCCGACTTTCGGGCAGTATTTT.

The genes are TRBV5-1 and TRBJ2-3; TRBD2 agrees at 9 bases. CDR1 is SGHRS and CDR2 is YFSETQ in the germline V gene. V shed 3 bases and J 3 bases; nucleotides not matched to a gene: 5. The CDR3 consists of 15 residues. CDR3 nucleotide sequence: TGCGCCAGCAGCTCCTATAGCGGGGGAACAGATACGCAGTATTTT. It codes for CASSSYSGGTDTQYF.

V and J are TRBV25-1 and TRBJ2-3; 7 bases match TRBD2. The CDR3 is made up of 17 amino acids. The germline V gene has CDR1 MGHDK and CDR2 SYGVNS. V trimming: 2 bases; J trimming: 6 bases; junction bases outside the gene matches: 14. CDR3 protein: CASSEPAPSGRRDTQYF. CDR3 in DNA: TGTGCCAGCAGTGAACCGGCCCCTAGCGGCCGACGGGATACGCAGTATTTT.

V usage is TRBV9 and J usage is TRBJ2-1; a weak D match, TRBD2 (6 bases). Trimming shortened V by 0 bases and J by 4 bases, and 11 bases separated the two germline ends. The CDR3 has 15 amino acids. The germline V gene has CDR1 SGDLS and CDR2 YYNGEE. DNA of the CDR3: TGTGCCAGCAGCGTAGGGGCTAGCGTGTACAATGAGCAGTTCTTC. Its protein product is CASSVGASVYNEQFF.

Regarding this clone: The same CDR3 is also encoded by other DNA sequences in this sample. V is TRBV7-6 and J is TRBJ2-3; D remains unclear. The CDR3 has 13 residues. Trimming removed 0 bases from V and 6 bases from J, with 7 bases in between. Germline V gene data show CDR1 as SGHVS and CDR2 as FNYEAQ. The CDR3, as DNA: TGTGCCAGCAGCTTAGCCCGACGCGATACGCAGTATTTT. Amino acid sequence: CASSLARRDTQYF.

This clone occurred a few times. The V and J genes are TRBV7-9 and TRBJ2-2; 7 nucleotides line up with TRBD1. The germline V gene has CDR1 SEHNR and CDR2 FQNEAQ (reference sequence). J gave up 7 bases and V 5 bases, and 10 bases lay outside the gene matches. There are 15 residues in the CDR3. As DNA, the CDR3 is TGTGCCAGCAGCCCGTCGGGCAGGGGGAACGGGGAGCTGTTTTTT. It encodes CASSPSGRGNGELFF.

The chain couples TRBV28 to TRBJ1-3, with D possibly matching TRBD1 (6 bases). In germline, CDR1 is MDHEN, CDR2 SYDVKM. V lost 3 bases and J 2 bases, leaving 8 bases between the germline ends. The CDR3 spans 14 residues. CDR3 nucleotide sequence: TGTGCCAGCAGTTTCAACAGGGCTGGAAACACCATATATTTT. Encoded protein: CASSFNRAGNTIYF.

The chain joins TRBV28 to TRBJ2-6; TRBD2 might be the D (5 bases). V lost 8 bases, J lost 0 bases, and 11 bases lay in between. The CDR3 consists of 15 residues. Per the germline V gene, CDR1 is MDHEN and CDR2 is SYDVKM. The CDR3: CASGSDISGANVLTF. The DNA of the CDR3 is TGTGCCAGCGGGAGCGACATCTCTGGGGCCAACGTCCTGACTTTC.

The genes are TRBV4-1 and TRBJ1-2; D is perhaps TRBD1 (6 bases). V shed 4 bases and J shed 5 bases, with 20 bases lying between them. CDR3 length: 16 residues. The germline V gene encodes CDR1 MGHRA and CDR2 YSYEKL. CDR3 sequence reads: CASSPLGGPYPYGYTF. CDR3 nucleotides: TGCGCCAGCAGCCCCCTGGGGGGGCCCTACCCGTATGGCTACACCTTC.

This clone has a handful of counts. The V and J genes are TRBV12-5 and TRBJ1-1; TRBD1 agrees at 7 bases. In germline, CDR1 is LGHNT, CDR2 FRNRAP. The CDR3 spans 12 residues. Trimming took 6 bases from V and 3 from J; bases not matched to a gene: 1. This chain's CDR3 is CASGQGDTEAFF. The CDR3 nucleotides read TGTGCTAGTGGCCAGGGGGACACTGAAGCTTTCTTT.

CDR3 coding DNA: TGTGCCAGCAGCTACTTCCATAGTGAGGGTTCACCCCTCCACTTT. Translated: CASSYFHSEGSPLHF. This chain joins TRBV5-5 and TRBJ1-6; no firm D call. With 3 bases removed from V and 9 bases from J, the gap between germline ends came to 16 bases. This CDR3 has 15 amino acids. Germline V lookup: CDR1 SGHKS, CDR2 YYEKEE (reference sequence). Filled out from reference TRBV5-5 and TRBJ1-6, the complete variable domain reads DAGVTQSPTHLIKTRGQQVTLRCSPISGHKSVSWYQQVLGQGPQFIFQYYEKEERGRGNFPDRFSARQFPNYSSELNVNALLLGDSALYLCASSYFHSEGSPLHFGNGTRLTVT.

This rearrangement joins TRBV14 to TRBJ1-2; tentative D call: TRBD1 (6 bases). This CDR3 region has 13 residues. The V end was cut by 5 bases, the J end by 7 bases, with 14 bases between. Germline lookup yields CDR1 SGHDN and CDR2 FVKESK. CDR3 loop: CASSGRGAVGYTF. The CDR3 nucleotides are TGTGCCAGCAGCGGTCGGGGGGCTGTTGGCTACACCTTC.

In this sample, this clone turned up a few times. The chain carries TRBV2 and TRBJ1-1; D gene unclear. CDR3 length: 11 residues. Germline CDR1 and CDR2: SNHLY and FYNNEI. Deletions cut 6 bases from V and 7 bases from J, with 9 bases between. CDR3 residues: CASRPRDEAFF. CDR3 DNA: TGTGCCAGCAGACCCCGAGATGAAGCTTTCTTT. Looking up the rest from reference TRBV2 and TRBJ1-1 gives the full variable domain: EPEVTQTPSHQVTQMGQEVILRCVPISNHLYFYWYRQILGQKVEFLVSFYNNEISEKSEIFDDQFSVERPDGSNFTLKIRSTKLEDSAMYFCASRPRDEAFFGQGTRLTVV.